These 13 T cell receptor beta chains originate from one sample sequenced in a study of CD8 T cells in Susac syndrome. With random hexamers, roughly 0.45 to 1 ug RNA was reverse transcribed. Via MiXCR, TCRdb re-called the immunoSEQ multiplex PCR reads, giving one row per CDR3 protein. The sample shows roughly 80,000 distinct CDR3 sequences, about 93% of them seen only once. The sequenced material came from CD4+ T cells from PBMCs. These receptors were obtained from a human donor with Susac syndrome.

The CDR3: CASSGGVGAYGYTF. CDR3 DNA: TGTGCCAGCAGTGGGGGTGTGGGAGCCTATGGCTACACCTTC. The chain recombines TRBV25-1 with TRBJ1-2; D not certain. Trimming left V 4 bases short and J 4 bases short, with 13 bases between. The CDR3 runs to 14 residues. Germline CDR1 MGHDK, CDR2 SYGVNS.

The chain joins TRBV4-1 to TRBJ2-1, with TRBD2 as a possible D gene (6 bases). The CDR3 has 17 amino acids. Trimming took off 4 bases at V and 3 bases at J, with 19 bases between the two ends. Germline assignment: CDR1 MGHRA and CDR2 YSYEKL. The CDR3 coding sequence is TGCGCCAGCAGCCCCCTCAGGAATACGGGAGTCTACAATGAGCAGTTCTTC. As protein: CASSPLRNTGVYNEQFF.

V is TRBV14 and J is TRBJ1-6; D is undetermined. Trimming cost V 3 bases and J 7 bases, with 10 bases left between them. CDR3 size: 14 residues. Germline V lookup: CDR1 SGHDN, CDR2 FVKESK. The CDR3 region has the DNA TGTGCCAGCAGCCAGCTTCGGAAAAATTCACCCCTCCACTTT. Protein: CASSQLRKNSPLHF.

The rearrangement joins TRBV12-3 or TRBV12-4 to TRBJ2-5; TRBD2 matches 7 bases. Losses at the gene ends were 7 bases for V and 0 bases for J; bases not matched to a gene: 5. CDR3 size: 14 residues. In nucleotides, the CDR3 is TGTGCCAGCAACCGCGGGGGAAACCAAGAGACCCAGTACTTC. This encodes CASNRGGNQETQYF.

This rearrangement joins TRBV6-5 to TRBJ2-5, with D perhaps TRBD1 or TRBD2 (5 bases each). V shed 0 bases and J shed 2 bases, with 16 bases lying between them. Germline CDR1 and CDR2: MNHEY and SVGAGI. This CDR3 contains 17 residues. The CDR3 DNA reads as TGTGCCAGCAGTTACTCGTCGAGTTGGGGGTCTCAAGAGACCCAGTACTTC. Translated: CASSYSSSWGSQETQYF.

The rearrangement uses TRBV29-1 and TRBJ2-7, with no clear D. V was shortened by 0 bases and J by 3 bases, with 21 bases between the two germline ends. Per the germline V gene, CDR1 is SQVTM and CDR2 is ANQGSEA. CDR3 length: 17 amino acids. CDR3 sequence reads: CSVEEDSLGRPYYEQYF. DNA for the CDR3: TGCAGCGTTGAAGAGGATTCGTTGGGCAGGCCATACTACGAGCAGTACTTC.

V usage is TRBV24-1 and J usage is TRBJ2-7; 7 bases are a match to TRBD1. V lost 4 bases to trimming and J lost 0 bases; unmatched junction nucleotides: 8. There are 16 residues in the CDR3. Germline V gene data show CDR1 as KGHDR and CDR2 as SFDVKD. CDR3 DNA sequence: TGTGCCACCAGTGACTCCACAGGGGAGAGCTCCTACGAGCAGTACTTC. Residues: CATSDSTGESSYEQYF.

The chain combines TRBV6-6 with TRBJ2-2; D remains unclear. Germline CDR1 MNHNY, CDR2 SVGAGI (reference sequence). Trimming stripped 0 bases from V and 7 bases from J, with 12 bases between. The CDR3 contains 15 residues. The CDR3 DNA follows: TGTGCCAGCAGTTACTCGAGCAGTACGATCGGGGAGCTGTTTTTT. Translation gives CASSYSSSTIGELFF.

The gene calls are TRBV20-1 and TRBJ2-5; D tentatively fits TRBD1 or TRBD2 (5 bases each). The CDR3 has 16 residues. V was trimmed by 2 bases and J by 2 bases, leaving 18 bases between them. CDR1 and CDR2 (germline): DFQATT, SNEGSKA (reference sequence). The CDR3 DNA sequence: TGCAGTGCTAGATCCACACCGAGGGGAAAACAAGAGACCCAGTACTTC. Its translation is CSARSTPRGKQETQYF.

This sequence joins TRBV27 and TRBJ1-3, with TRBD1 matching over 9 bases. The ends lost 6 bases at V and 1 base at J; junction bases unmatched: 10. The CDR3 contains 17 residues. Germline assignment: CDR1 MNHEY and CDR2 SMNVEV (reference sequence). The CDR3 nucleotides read TGTGCCAGCAGGAATGGACAGGGGAGAATATCTGGAAACACCATATATTTT. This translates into CASRNGQGRISGNTIYF.

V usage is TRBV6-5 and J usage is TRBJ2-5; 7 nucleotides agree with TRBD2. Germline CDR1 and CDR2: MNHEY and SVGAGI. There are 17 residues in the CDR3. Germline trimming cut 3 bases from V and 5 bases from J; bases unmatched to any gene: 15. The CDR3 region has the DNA TGTGCCAGCAGTTATGGGACTGGCGGGGGAGTCAGTGAGACCCAGTACTTC. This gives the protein CASSYGTGGGVSETQYF.

The CDR3 DNA is TGTGCCAGCAGCCGACAGGGGGTCAATGAGCAGTTCTTC. Protein sequence: CASSRQGVNEQFF. The gene calls are TRBV3-1 and TRBJ2-1; 9 positions agree with TRBD1. This CDR3 contains 13 residues. In germline, CDR1 is LGHDT, CDR2 YNNKEL (reference sequence). After removal of 4 bases from V and 6 bases from J, the junction contained 1 base not matched to a gene.

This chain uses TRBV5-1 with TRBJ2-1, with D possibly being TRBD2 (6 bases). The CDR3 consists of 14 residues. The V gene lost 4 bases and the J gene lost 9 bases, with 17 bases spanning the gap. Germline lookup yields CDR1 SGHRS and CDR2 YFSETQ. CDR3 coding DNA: TGCGCCAGCAGCCCAGGGACTTTCGCAATTGAGCAGTTCTTC. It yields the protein CASSPGTFAIEQFF.